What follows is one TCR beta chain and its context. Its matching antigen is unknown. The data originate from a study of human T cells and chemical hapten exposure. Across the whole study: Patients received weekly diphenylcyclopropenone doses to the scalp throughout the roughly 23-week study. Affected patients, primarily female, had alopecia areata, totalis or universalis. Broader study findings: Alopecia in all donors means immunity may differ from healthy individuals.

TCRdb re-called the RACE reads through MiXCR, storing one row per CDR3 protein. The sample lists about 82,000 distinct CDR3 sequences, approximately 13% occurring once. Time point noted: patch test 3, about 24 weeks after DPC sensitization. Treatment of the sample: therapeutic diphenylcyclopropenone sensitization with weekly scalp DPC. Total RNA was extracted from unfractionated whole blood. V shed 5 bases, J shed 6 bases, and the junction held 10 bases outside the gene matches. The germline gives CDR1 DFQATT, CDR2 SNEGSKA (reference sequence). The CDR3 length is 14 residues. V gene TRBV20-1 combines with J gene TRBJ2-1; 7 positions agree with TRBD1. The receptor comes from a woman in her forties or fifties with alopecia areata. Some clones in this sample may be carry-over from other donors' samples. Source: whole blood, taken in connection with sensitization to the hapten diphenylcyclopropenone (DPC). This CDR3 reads CSAGGGTAINEQFF. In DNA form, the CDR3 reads TGCAGTGCTGGGGGTGGGACAGCTATCAATGAGCAGTTCTTC.